This T cell receptor (beta chain) was identified in a study of MAIT cells during Salmonella Paratyphi A infection (TCRdb year 2017). Points the paper makes about the study in general: MAIT TRBV usage was oligoclonal, favouring TRBV20 and TRBV6, and appeared unchanged by infection. Compared with healthy controls, diagnosed volunteers had more expansion or contraction among the top five MAIT clonotypes (about 0.5 versus 0.13), a finding that suggests the repertoire is reshaped by infection. The availability of volunteer samples limited the sample sizes, but these sizes were considered adequate to detect differences between groups.

As to this clonotype: Its antigen is currently not known. Base qualities are not provided; no much larger clone lies one nucleotide away.

The CDR3 has 14 amino acids, counting the end cysteine and phenylalanine. This entry keeps only the CDR3 DNA: 42 bases, framed from base 1. Germline trimming amounts to 2 bases on V and 6 bases on J, with 4 as the count of junction bases outside the gene matches. Taken from the germline V gene, the CDR1 and CDR2 loops are MRHNA and SNTAGT. The sample's time point, from its label and the paper: healthy control second sampling, 21 days after first. MAIT cells were defined as Valpha7.2+ CD161+ T cells and identified and sorted by flow cytometry. The healthy adult controls were either laboratory volunteers or leukocyte cones obtained from the national blood and transplant service. For RNA extraction, between roughly 4,500 and 11,000 MAIT cells from each sample were sorted straight into RNAqueous-Micro lysis buffer. Unchallenged healthy controls were sampled twice, around 21 days apart, as a control for MAIT repertoire stability. Lymphoprep gradient centrifugation was used to isolate peripheral blood mononuclear cells from blood samples and leukocyte cones. A BD FACSAria Fusion or BD FACSAria III sorter was used for cell sorting.

The library was produced with 5' RACE. TCRbeta was amplified in two rounds of PCR using Phusion High-Fidelity polymerase, and the primers added sample-specific barcodes. TCRbeta libraries were made through template-switch cDNA synthesis using SMARTScribe reverse transcriptase and a TRBC-specific primer. After barcoding, samples were pooled and then prepared using the NEBNext Ultra DNA Library Prep Kit for Illumina. The libraries were sequenced on an Illumina MiSeq using the MiSeq reagent kit v2, 300 cycles. The authors processed their data as follows. Jemultiplexer demultiplexed the reads by barcode, and MiTCR with default parameters aligned the reads. Non-functional sequences were removed with VDJtools, and each clonotype was defined by its amino acid sequence, with frequencies calculated from the assigned sequence reads. Clonal space homeostasis binned clonotypes by frequency as over-represented (0.05-1), large, medium and small. TCRdb passed the public sequencing reads through fastp at Q25 and MiXCR, retaining productive beta sequences. When rows share a CDR3 protein, they turn into one entry using the most common DNA and genes. For this entry, the V and J calls and clone size follow TCRdb and not the study's own pipeline. This sample holds about 310 distinct CDR3 sequences; 37% were observed only once. The biggest ten clones account for 70% to 85% of the sample.

Source material: MAIT cells from PBMCs. The sequence links TRBV6-4 to TRBJ2-1; TRBD1 lines up with 7 middle nucleotides. The receptor comes from an adult in good health. The CDR3 protein is CASSDLEGANEQFF. Read as DNA, the sequence is TGTGCCAGCAGTGACCTTGAGGGGGCCAATGAGCAGTTCTTC.